A single sample is the source of the 5 T cell receptor beta chains below, sequenced in a study of cytomegalovirus exposure and HLA in healthy donors. The PCR ran on 60 Vbeta and 13 Jbeta primers. Assay: immunoSEQ multiplex PCR; the TCRdb copy retains only in-frame clones and omits some. The sample lists 150,000 or so clones, roughly 79% seen once, with approximately 1.2% in the top ten. Sequenced sample: PBMCs. These TCRs come from a man aged 25 to 40 in good health and CMV-seronegative.

The chain joins TRBV6-4 to TRBJ2-2; 8 positions match TRBD2. V shed 6 bases, J shed 0 bases, and the junction held 12 bases outside the gene matches. Germline CDR1 MRHNA, CDR2 SNTAGT. CDR3 length: 18 residues. In DNA, the CDR3 is TGTGCCAGCAGCCCACGGGGGCTGCGGGGGGCGAACACCGGGGAGCTGTTTTTT. Encoded protein: CASSPRGLRGANTGELFF.

This chain connects TRBV27 to TRBJ1-5, with D hard to call. In germline, CDR1 is MNHEY, CDR2 SMNVEV (reference sequence). The V end lost 6 bases, the J end lost 0 bases, and 12 bases lay between the germline ends. CDR3 size: 15 residues. The CDR3 coding sequence is TGTGCCAGCAGCCCCGGTCGCTATAGCAATCAGCCCCAGCATTTT. This translates into CASSPGRYSNQPQHF.

J is TRBJ2-7 and V is TRBV7-6; D might be TRBD1 (6 bases). Trimming took 5 bases from V and 2 from J, leaving 19 bases between them. CDR3 length: 16 amino acids. Germline V lookup: CDR1 SGHVS, CDR2 FNYEAQ. The CDR3 nucleotides are TGTGCCAGCAGCCCTTCCCAGGGGCCTGGCGCCTACGAGCAGTACTTC. Residues: CASSPSQGPGAYEQYF.

This chain joins TRBV25-1 and TRBJ1-6, with 9 bases that match TRBD1. Per the germline V gene, CDR1 is MGHDK and CDR2 is SYGVNS. This CDR3 contains 15 residues. J lost 10 bases, V lost 7 bases, and 11 bases had no gene match. CDR3 sequence: CASKKQGADLSPLHF. In DNA form, the CDR3 reads TGTGCCAGCAAAAAACAGGGGGCAGATTTGTCACCCCTCCACTTT. The full variable domain, its missing parts supplied by reference TRBV25-1 and TRBJ1-6, is EADIYQTPRYLVIGTGKKITLECSQTMGHDKMYWYQQDPGMELHLIHYSYGVNSTEKGDLSSESTVSRIRTEHFPLTLESARPSHTSQYLCASKKQGADLSPLHFGNGTRLTVT.

This clone was recorded a few times. J is TRBJ2-6 and V is TRBV14; maybe TRBD1 (6 bases). The germline V and J ends were trimmed by 4 bases and 8 bases, with 15 bases remaining between them. Germline V gives CDR1 SGHDN, CDR2 FVKESK. There are 15 residues in the CDR3. This CDR3 is CASSRGPLGPNVLTF. The CDR3 DNA is TGTGCCAGCAGCCGGGGGCCCTTGGGGCCCAACGTCCTGACTTTC.